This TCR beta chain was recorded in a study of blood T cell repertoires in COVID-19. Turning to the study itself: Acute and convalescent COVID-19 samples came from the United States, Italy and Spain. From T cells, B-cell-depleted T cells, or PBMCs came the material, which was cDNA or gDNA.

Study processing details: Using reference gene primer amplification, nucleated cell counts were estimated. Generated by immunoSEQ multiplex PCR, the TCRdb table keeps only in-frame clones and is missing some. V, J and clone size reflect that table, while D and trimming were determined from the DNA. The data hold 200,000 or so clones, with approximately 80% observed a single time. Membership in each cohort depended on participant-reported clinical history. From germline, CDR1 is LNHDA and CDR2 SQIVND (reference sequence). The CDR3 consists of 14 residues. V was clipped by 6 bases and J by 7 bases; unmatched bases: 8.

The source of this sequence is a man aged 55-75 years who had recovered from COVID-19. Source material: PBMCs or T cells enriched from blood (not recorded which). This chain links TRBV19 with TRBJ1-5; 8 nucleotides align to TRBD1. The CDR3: CASSPTGDRQPQHF. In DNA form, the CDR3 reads TGTGCCAGTAGCCCGACAGGGGATCGACAGCCCCAGCATTTT.